The rows below give T cell receptor beta chains drawn from one sample of a study of cytomegalovirus exposure and HLA in healthy donors. Libraries were prepared by immunoSEQ multiplex PCR; TCRdb keeps only in-frame clonotypes and omits some of them. The profile shows fewer than 95,000 clones, around 82% of them singletons. What was sequenced was PBMCs. These receptors were collected from a young man in good health and CMV-seronegative. Both conserved end residues are part of each CDR3. The order of the fields is J gene, D gene, clone size, V gene, CDR3 DNA, CDR3 protein. The D gene is left open where the match is weak. A clone size is listed for some rows: how often the clone was seen (once, few, many), or a class if it is expanded.

J: TRBJ2-5
D: NA
size: NA
V: TRBV5-1
DNA: TGCGCCAGCAGCCCCCTACGGGGTCCTCAAGAGACCCAGTACTTC
CDR3: CASSPLRGPQETQYF

J: TRBJ2-2
D: NA
size: NA
V: TRBV19
DNA: TGTGCCAGTAGTCCTGGACTGTCGAACACCGGGGAGCTGTTTTTT
CDR3: CASSPGLSNTGELFF

J: TRBJ1-3
D: TRBD1
size: NA
V: TRBV19
DNA: TGTGCCAGTAGTTCAACAGGGGACAGGTACACCATATATTTT
CDR3: CASSSTGDRYTIYF

J: TRBJ2-7
D: TRBD2
size: few
V: TRBV5-1
DNA: TGCGCCAGCAGCTTGGCCCCGAGTGGGAGCGGGGGCTCCTACGAGCAGTACTTC
CDR3: CASSLAPSGSGGSYEQYF

J: TRBJ1-3
D: NA
size: NA
V: TRBV6-6
DNA: TGTGCCAGCAGTTTAGACACTCTCTCTGGAAACACCATATATTTT
CDR3: CASSLDTLSGNTIYF

J: TRBJ2-3
D: TRBD2
size: NA
V: TRBV19
DNA: TGTGCCAGTAGTATCGGGGGGGGTATGGGCACAGATACGCAGTATTTT
CDR3: CASSIGGGMGTDTQYF

J: TRBJ2-3
D: TRBD2
size: few
V: TRBV7-2
DNA: TGTGCCAGCAGCTTAATTCCCCCCACTAGCGGGGGTTATACAGATACGCAGTATTTT
CDR3: CASSLIPPTSGGYTDTQYF

J: TRBJ1-1
D: NA
size: NA
V: TRBV6-5
DNA: TGTGCCAGCTACAGGGTAGTGAACACTGAAGCTTTCTTT
CDR3: CASYRVVNTEAFF

J: TRBJ2-1
D: TRBD2
size: NA
V: TRBV6-1
DNA: TGTGCCAGCAGTACGCGGGGGGGCCAAAACAATGAGCAGTTCTTC
CDR3: CASSTRGGQNNEQFF

J: TRBJ2-1
D: NA
size: few
V: TRBV5-4
DNA: TGTGCCAGCAGCGCGGGGTATAGCTCCTACAATGAGCAGTTCTTC
CDR3: CASSAGYSSYNEQFF

J: TRBJ1-1
D: NA
size: once
V: TRBV30
DNA: TGTGCCTGGAGTGTACGAGGGCCCGGAAGGCTTTGGTTT
CDR3: CAWSVRGPGRLWF

J: TRBJ1-6
D: NA
size: NA
V: TRBV30
DNA: TGTGCCTGGAGTAATGGGGGGGCTAATAATTCACCCCTCCACTTT
CDR3: CAWSNGGANNSPLHF

J: TRBJ1-5
D: TRBD1
size: NA
V: TRBV19
DNA: TGTGCCAGTAGTATCAACAGGGGGCGCAGCGCCCAGCATTTT
CDR3: CASSINRGRSAQHF

J: TRBJ2-7
D: NA
size: once
V: TRBV5-4
DNA: TGTGCCAGCAGCCCGGACAGCCGCCCCTACGAGCAGTACTTC
CDR3: CASSPDSRPYEQYF

J: TRBJ2-7
D: TRBD2
size: NA
V: TRBV5-5
DNA: TGTGCCAGCATCCCAGGGAGGGTTGCCTACGAGCAGTACTTC
CDR3: CASIPGRVAYEQYF

J: TRBJ2-7
D: NA
size: NA
V: TRBV7-9
DNA: TGTGCCAGCAGCCCAGGGGGGTGGTACGAGCAGTACTTC
CDR3: CASSPGGWYEQYF